Following are 19 T cell receptor beta chains from one sample sequenced in a study of T cell responses to AZD1222 COVID-19 vaccine. Profiling relied on immunoSEQ multiplex PCR, and the TCRdb table lists in-frame clones only, not all of them. The repertoire consists of roughly 82,000 clones, with about 85% occurring once and the leading ten covering around 13%. The sequencing here drew on peripheral blood, taken on day 0 of AZD1222 vaccination. All receptors come from an adult in good health.

The chain combines TRBV2 with TRBJ2-3; a weak D match, TRBD2 (5 bases). The CDR3 is 12 amino acids. V lost 4 bases to trimming and J lost 8 bases, with 10 bases between them. Germline V gives CDR1 SNHLY, CDR2 FYNNEI. Here the CDR3 reads CASSGRGGTQYF. The CDR3 DNA is TGTGCCAGCAGTGGGAGAGGAGGTACGCAGTATTTT.

V usage is TRBV28 and J usage is TRBJ1-2; D is uncertain. The V end was cut by 6 bases, the J end by 8 bases, with 19 bases between. CDR3 length equals 14 residues. Germline assignment: CDR1 MDHEN and CDR2 SYDVKM. The DNA for the CDR3 is TGTGCCAGCAGAACCCCCGCCGGAGGCAGCGGCTACACCTTC. Its translation is CASRTPAGGSGYTF.

The chain joins TRBV2 to TRBJ2-7; D is ambiguous. Germline V CDR1 and CDR2: SNHLY, FYNNEI. V was cut by 6 bases and J by 3 bases, with 3 bases left in between. The CDR3 loop spans 10 amino acids. Written as DNA, the CDR3 is TGTGCCAGCAGCGTCTACGAGCAGTACTTC. It codes for CASSVYEQYF.

This clone was picked up a small number of times. This rearrangement joins TRBV19 to TRBJ2-2; D is tentatively TRBD1 or TRBD2 (5 bases each). This CDR3 is built from 14 residues. Looked up from germline, CDR1 is LNHDA and CDR2 is SQIVND (reference sequence). Trimming pared 5 bases from V and 0 bases from J, leaving 7 bases between. CDR3 coding DNA: TGTGCCAGTAGTTGGGGACCGAACACCGGGGAGCTGTTTTTT. Its protein is CASSWGPNTGELFF.

In this sample, this clone turned up a few times. V gene TRBV4-1 combines with J gene TRBJ2-7; 8 nucleotides match TRBD1. This CDR3 region has 15 residues. V shed 1 base, J shed 5 bases, and the junction held 7 bases outside the gene matches. Germline CDR1 MGHRA, CDR2 YSYEKL. The CDR3 nucleotides are TGCGCCAGCAGCCAAGGGCAGGGGGCGAGGAACGAGCAGTACTTC. Translation: CASSQGQGARNEQYF.

This clone has just a few counts. J is TRBJ1-1 and V is TRBV18; 9 nucleotides line up with TRBD1. V dropped 6 bases and J dropped 4; count of bases not matched to a gene: 3. Germline V CDR1 and CDR2: KGHSH, LQKENI. This CDR3 comprises 13 residues. The CDR3 region is CASSPGQGTEAFF. Written as DNA, the CDR3 is TGTGCCAGCTCCCCGGGACAGGGCACTGAAGCTTTCTTT.

Written as DNA, the CDR3 is TGTGCCAGCAGTTACATACCTGGACAGGGGATGAACACTGAAGCTTTCTTT. This gives the protein CASSYIPGQGMNTEAFF. This chain uses TRBV6-2 or TRBV6-3 with TRBJ1-1; 9 bases match TRBD1. Germline V gene data show CDR1 as MNHEY and CDR2 as SVGEGT. Trimming removed 2 bases from V and 0 bases from J; junction bases left unmatched: 7. The CDR3 contains 17 residues.

J is TRBJ2-2 and V is TRBV15, with D tentatively TRBD1 (6 bases). Germline CDR1 reads LNHNV; CDR2 reads YYDKDF (reference sequence). The CDR3 runs 12 residues. V lost 10 bases to trimming and J lost 5 bases, with 11 bases between them. The CDR3 DNA reads as TGTGCCATAGGACAGCCTACCGGGGAGCTGTTTTTT. As protein: CAIGQPTGELFF.

This clone was detected a few times. This rearrangement joins TRBV28 to TRBJ2-7; no definite D call. Germline CDR1 MDHEN, CDR2 SYDVKM. The V end lost 3 bases, the J end lost 6 bases, and 6 bases lay between the germline ends. The CDR3 is 11 amino acids. The CDR3 DNA reads as TGTGCCAGCAGTTTTTTGGCCGAGCAGTACTTC. This gives the protein CASSFLAEQYF.

The CDR3 DNA reads TGCGCCAGCAGCCAAGATGTTAGCACCTACGAGCAGTACTTC. This encodes CASSQDVSTYEQYF. J is TRBJ2-7 and V is TRBV4-3, with D hard to call. Looked up from germline, CDR1 is LGHNA and CDR2 is YSLEER. Trimming removed 0 bases from V and 2 bases from J, with 8 bases in between. This CDR3 spans 14 amino acids.

The rearrangement joins TRBV5-6 to TRBJ1-3; the D is unclear. The CDR3 runs 14 residues. V was pared by 4 bases and J by 0 bases, with 8 bases between. The germline V gene encodes CDR1 SGHDT and CDR2 YYEEEE. This CDR3 is CASSQWISGNTIYF. The DNA for the CDR3 is TGTGCCAGCAGCCAATGGATCTCTGGAAACACCATATATTTT.

The V gene is TRBV20-1, the J gene TRBJ2-7; D gene unclear. The ends were cut back, 3 bases at V and 5 bases at J, with 5 bases in the middle. CDR3 size: 10 residues. Germline V gives CDR1 DFQATT, CDR2 SNEGSKA (reference sequence). The CDR3 spells CSARSHEQYF. The CDR3, as DNA: TGCAGTGCTAGGAGTCACGAGCAGTACTTC.

Only one count was recorded for this clone. This rearrangement joins TRBV12-3 or TRBV12-4 to TRBJ2-5, with TRBD2 identical over 7 bases. This CDR3 has 13 residues. Trimming at V came to 6 bases and at J to 4 bases, leaving 5 bases not matched to a gene. The CDR3 DNA follows: TGTGCCAGCAGCCCCAGACTAGCAGAGACCCAGTACTTC. It yields the protein CASSPRLAETQYF.

The chain carries TRBV19 and TRBJ1-4, with D maybe TRBD1 (5 bases). The CDR3 contains 15 residues. Trimming removed 5 bases at V and 5 bases at J, with 15 bases between. Germline V gene data show CDR1 as LNHDA and CDR2 as SQIVND (reference sequence). The chain's CDR3 is CASSLRDSVNEKLFF. In DNA form, the CDR3 reads TGTGCCAGTAGTTTACGGGACTCTGTGAATGAAAAACTGTTTTTT.

The V gene is TRBV3-1 (or the pseudogene TRBV3-2), the J gene TRBJ2-7, with D unresolved. Germline V gives CDR1 LGHDT, CDR2 YNNKEL (reference sequence). This CDR3 spans 15 amino acids. Trimming removed 6 bases at V and 2 bases at J, with 17 bases between. The CDR3 reads CASSTDSTPPYEQYF. CDR3 nucleotide sequence: TGTGCCAGCAGTACCGACTCGACCCCGCCCTACGAGCAGTACTTC.

The chain couples TRBV2 to TRBJ1-5; no firm D call. The V end lost 5 bases, the J end lost 1 base, and 6 bases lay between the germline ends. Germline V gene sequence: CDR1 SNHLY, CDR2 FYNNEI. The CDR3 is 13 residues long. DNA of the CDR3: TGTGCCAGCAGTCCAAAGAGCAATCAGCCCCAGCATTTT. Its protein is CASSPKSNQPQHF. The variable domain in full, completed from reference TRBV2 and TRBJ1-5, reads EPEVTQTPSHQVTQMGQEVILRCVPISNHLYFYWYRQILGQKVEFLVSFYNNEISEKSEIFDDQFSVERPDGSNFTLKIRSTKLEDSAMYFCASSPKSNQPQHFGDGTRLSIL.

This rearrangement joins TRBV19 to TRBJ2-5; D is ambiguous. Trimming removed 6 bases from V and 2 bases from J, with 16 bases in between. Germline CDR1 LNHDA, CDR2 SQIVND (reference sequence). The CDR3 sequence is 15 residues long. The CDR3 region is CASSLRPGAQETQYF. Written as DNA, the CDR3 is TGTGCCAGTAGCCTGCGACCCGGAGCTCAAGAGACCCAGTACTTC.

This clone was picked up one time. This rearrangement joins TRBV2 to TRBJ1-6; 9 bases line up with TRBD1. The V segment lost 9 bases and the J segment 0 bases; nucleotides outside the gene matches: 12. Germline V gene lookup returns CDR1 SNHLY and CDR2 FYNNEI. The CDR3 has 18 residues. CDR3 sequence (DNA): TGTGCCAGAGAAACAGGGGGCGGGGGCCGCTCCTATAATTCACCCCTCCACTTT. Its protein product is CARETGGGGRSYNSPLHF. The whole variable domain, remainder taken from reference TRBV2 and TRBJ1-6, is EPEVTQTPSHQVTQMGQEVILRCVPISNHLYFYWYRQILGQKVEFLVSFYNNEISEKSEIFDDQFSVERPDGSNFTLKIRSTKLEDSAMYFCARETGGGGRSYNSPLHFGNGTRLTVT.

The J gene is TRBJ1-1, the V gene TRBV29-1, with D unclear. Looked up from germline, CDR1 is SQVTM and CDR2 is ANQGSEA. The germline V and J ends were trimmed by 7 bases and 0 bases, with 12 bases remaining between them. The CDR3 consists of 13 residues. The CDR3 bases are TGCAGCGCGTTGACTTCCCTGAACACTGAAGCTTTCTTT. Translated: CSALTSLNTEAFF.